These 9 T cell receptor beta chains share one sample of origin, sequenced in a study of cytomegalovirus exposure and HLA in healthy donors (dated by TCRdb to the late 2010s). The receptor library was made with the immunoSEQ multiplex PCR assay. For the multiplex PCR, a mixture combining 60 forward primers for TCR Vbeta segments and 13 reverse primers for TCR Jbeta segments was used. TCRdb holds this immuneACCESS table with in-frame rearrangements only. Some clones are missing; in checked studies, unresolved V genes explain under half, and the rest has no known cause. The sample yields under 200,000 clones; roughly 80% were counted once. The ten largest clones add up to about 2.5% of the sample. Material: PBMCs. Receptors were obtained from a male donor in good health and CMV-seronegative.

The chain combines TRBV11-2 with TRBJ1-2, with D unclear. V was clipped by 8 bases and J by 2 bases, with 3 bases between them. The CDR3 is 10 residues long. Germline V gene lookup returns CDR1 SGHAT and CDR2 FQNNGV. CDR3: CASGNYGYTF. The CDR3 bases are TGTGCCAGCGGCAACTATGGCTACACCTTC.

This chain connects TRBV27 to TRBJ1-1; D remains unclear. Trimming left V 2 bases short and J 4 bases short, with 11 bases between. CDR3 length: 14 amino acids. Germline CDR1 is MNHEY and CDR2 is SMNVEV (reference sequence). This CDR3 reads CASSLDGISTEAFF. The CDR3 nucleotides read TGTGCCAGCAGTTTAGACGGGATAAGCACTGAAGCTTTCTTT.

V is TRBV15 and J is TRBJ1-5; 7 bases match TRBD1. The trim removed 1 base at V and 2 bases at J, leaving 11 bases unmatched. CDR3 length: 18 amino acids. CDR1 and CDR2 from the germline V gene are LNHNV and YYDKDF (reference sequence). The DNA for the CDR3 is TGTGCCACCAGCAGAGGATCCAATACAGGGGAGGGCAATCAGCCCCAGCATTTT. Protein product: CATSRGSNTGEGNQPQHF.

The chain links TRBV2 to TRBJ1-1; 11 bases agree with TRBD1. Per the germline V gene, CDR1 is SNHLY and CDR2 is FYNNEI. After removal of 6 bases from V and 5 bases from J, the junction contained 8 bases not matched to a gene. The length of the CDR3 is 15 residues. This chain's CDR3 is CASSKGQGVLTEAFF. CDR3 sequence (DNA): TGTGCCAGCAGCAAGGGACAGGGGGTATTGACTGAAGCTTTCTTT.

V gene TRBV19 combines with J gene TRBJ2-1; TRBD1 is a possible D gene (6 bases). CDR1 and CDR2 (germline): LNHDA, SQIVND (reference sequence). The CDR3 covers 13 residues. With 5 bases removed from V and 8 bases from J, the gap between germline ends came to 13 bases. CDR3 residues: CASSGDKGDEQFF. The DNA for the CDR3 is TGTGCCAGTAGTGGGGATAAGGGGGATGAGCAGTTCTTC.

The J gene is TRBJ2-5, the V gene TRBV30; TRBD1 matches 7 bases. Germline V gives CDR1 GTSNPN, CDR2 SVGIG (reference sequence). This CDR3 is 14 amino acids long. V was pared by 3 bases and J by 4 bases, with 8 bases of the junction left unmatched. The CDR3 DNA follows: TGTGCCTGGAGATACAGGGGCCGGGGAGAGACCCAGTACTTC. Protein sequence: CAWRYRGRGETQYF.

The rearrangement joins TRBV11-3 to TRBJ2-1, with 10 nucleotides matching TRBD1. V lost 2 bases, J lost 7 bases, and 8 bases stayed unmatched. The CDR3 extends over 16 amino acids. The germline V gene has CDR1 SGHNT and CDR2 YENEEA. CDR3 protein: CASSLYPGQGINEQFF. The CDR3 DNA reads TGTGCCAGCAGCTTATATCCGGGACAGGGGATTAATGAGCAGTTCTTC.

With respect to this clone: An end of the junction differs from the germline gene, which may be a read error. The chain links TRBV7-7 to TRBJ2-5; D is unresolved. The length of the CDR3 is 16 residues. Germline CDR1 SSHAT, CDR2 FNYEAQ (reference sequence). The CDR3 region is CASSFGSSTLVETQYF. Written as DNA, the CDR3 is TGTGCTAGCAGCTTTGGTAGCTCCACTTTGGTAGAGACCCAGTACTTC.

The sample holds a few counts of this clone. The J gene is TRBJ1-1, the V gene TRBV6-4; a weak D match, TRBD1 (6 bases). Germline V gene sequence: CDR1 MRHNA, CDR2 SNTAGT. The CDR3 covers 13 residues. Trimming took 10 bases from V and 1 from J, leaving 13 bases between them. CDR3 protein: CATSTGPNTEAFF. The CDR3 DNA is TGTGCCACCTCCACAGGGCCGAACACTGAAGCTTTCTTT.